Presented here are 2 T cell receptor beta chains from one specimen sequenced in a study of identical twins. From the 5' RACE reads, TCRdb called clonotypes with MiXCR, one entry per CDR3 protein. The sample lists around 500,000 distinct CDR3 sequences; 12% to 15% were seen once. This sample also appeared in a second study, on yellow fever vaccine responses in identical twins.

The sequencing sample was made of CD4+ T cells sorted from blood. These receptor sequences come from a woman aged 18 to 35 in good health.

The chain employs TRBV10-2 and TRBJ1-5; the match to TRBD1 covers 10 bases. With V trimmed by 0 bases and J by 5 bases, 7 bases remained unmatched. Germline CDR1 and CDR2: WSHSY and SAAADI. The CDR3 spans 17 residues. For the CDR3, the DNA is TGCGCCAGCAGTGAGTCGAGGAGACAGGGGGCAGATCAGCCCCAGCATTTT. This sequence encodes CASSESRRQGADQPQHF.

This chain uses TRBV5-6 with TRBJ1-1, with 9 bases aligning to TRBD1. V gave up 4 bases and J gave up 0 bases; unmatched junction bases: 4. Germline V gene data show CDR1 as SGHDT and CDR2 as YYEEEE. The CDR3 extends over 15 amino acids. Written as DNA, the CDR3 is TGTGCCAGCAGCCCGGACAGGGGAATGAACACTGAAGCTTTCTTT. The encoded protein is CASSPDRGMNTEAFF. Filled out from reference TRBV5-6 and TRBJ1-1, the complete variable domain reads DAGVTQSPTHLIKTRGQQVTLRCSPKSGHDTVSWYQQALGQGPQFIFQYYEEEERQRGNFPDRFSGHQFPNYSSELNVNALLLGDSALYLCASSPDRGMNTEAFFGQGTRLTVV.